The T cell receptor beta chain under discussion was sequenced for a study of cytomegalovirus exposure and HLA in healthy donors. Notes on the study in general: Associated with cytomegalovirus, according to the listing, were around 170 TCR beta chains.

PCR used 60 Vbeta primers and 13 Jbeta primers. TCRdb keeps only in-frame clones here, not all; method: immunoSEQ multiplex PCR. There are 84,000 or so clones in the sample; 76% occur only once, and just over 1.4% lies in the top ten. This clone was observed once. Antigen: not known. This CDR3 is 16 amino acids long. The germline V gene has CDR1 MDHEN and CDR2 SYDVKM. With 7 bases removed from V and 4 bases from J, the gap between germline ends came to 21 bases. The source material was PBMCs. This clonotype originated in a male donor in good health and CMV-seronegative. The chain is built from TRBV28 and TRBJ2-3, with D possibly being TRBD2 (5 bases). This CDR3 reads CASTTGSLGSSDTQYF. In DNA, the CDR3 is TGTGCCAGCACCACCGGTTCCCTGGGGAGCTCAGATACGCAGTATTTT.